The 17 T cell receptor beta chains given below trace back to one sample, sequenced in a study of PD-L1 blockade in urothelial cancer. Clones were read by immunoSEQ multiplex PCR, and TCRdb kept only the in-frame ones, dropping some. This sample carries about 47,000 clones, 80% of them seen once, and the ten largest clones take under 20%. Stated time point: pretreatment peripheral blood. Sequenced material: PBMCs, taken around atezolizumab (anti-PD-L1) treatment. These receptors were taken from a man aged 55 to 70 with urothelial cancer.

The J gene is TRBJ2-1, the V gene TRBV7-9, with 9 bases fitting TRBD2. The germline V gene encodes CDR1 SEHNR and CDR2 FQNEAQ (reference sequence). This CDR3 spans 15 amino acids. The J segment lost 7 bases and the V segment lost 1 base, leaving 5 bases of the junction unmatched. The CDR3 protein is CASSLVAGVVNEQFF. As DNA, the CDR3 is TGTGCCAGCAGCTTAGTAGCGGGAGTAGTAAATGAGCAGTTCTTC.

The V gene is TRBV7-2, the J gene TRBJ2-3; D may be TRBD1 (7 bases). Looked up from germline, CDR1 is SGHTA and CDR2 is FQGNSA. V was cut by 0 bases and J by 0 bases, with 13 bases left in between. The CDR3 length is 17 residues. The CDR3 region is CASSLAAGQSSTDTQYF. The CDR3, as DNA: TGTGCCAGCAGCTTAGCGGCGGGACAGTCTAGCACAGATACGCAGTATTTT.

A few counts support this clone. The chain has TRBV4-1 and TRBJ2-1; D remains ambiguous. This CDR3 region has 15 residues. Germline CDR1 is MGHRA and CDR2 is YSYEKL. Trimming took 0 bases from V and 0 from J, leaving 6 bases between them. CDR3 nucleotides: TGCGCCAGCAGCCAAGATGAGGCCTCCTACAATGAGCAGTTCTTC. Translated: CASSQDEASYNEQFF.

The V call is TRBV30, the J call TRBJ2-3; the match to TRBD2 covers 12 bases. The CDR3 runs 15 residues. V lost 4 bases, J lost 4 bases, and 6 bases stayed unmatched. Germline V gene lookup returns CDR1 GTSNPN and CDR2 SVGIG (reference sequence). Here the CDR3 reads CAWKKLAGGPDTQYF. The CDR3, as DNA: TGTGCCTGGAAAAAACTAGCGGGAGGTCCAGATACGCAGTATTTT.

The rearrangement links TRBV2 to TRBJ2-3; 13 bases map to TRBD2. The CDR3 contains 15 residues. CDR1 is SNHLY, CDR2 FYNNEI, per germline. Trimming took 7 bases from V and 4 from J; bases not matched to a gene: 5. The CDR3 sequence: CASNLLAGGPDTQYF. The CDR3 DNA reads TGTGCCAGCAACCTACTAGCGGGGGGGCCAGATACGCAGTATTTT.

V usage is TRBV28 and J usage is TRBJ1-1; D is uncertain. CDR1 and CDR2 (germline): MDHEN, SYDVKM. The V and J ends lost 2 bases and 1 base respectively, with 8 bases between them. This CDR3 comprises 14 residues. The CDR3 nucleotides are TGTGCCAGCAGTTTAGGTTCAGGGAACACTGAAGCTTTCTTT. Amino acid sequence: CASSLGSGNTEAFF.

The chain uses TRBV21-1 and TRBJ2-7; TRBD1 is taken as the D call from the table, unchecked against the DNA. TRBV21-1 represents a pseudogene. The CDR3 length is 13 residues. The CDR3 DNA follows: TGTGCCAGCAGCATTTATGTACACTACGAGCAGTACTTC. Its protein is CASSIYVHYEQYF.

The genes are TRBV15 and TRBJ2-1; 11 nucleotides agree with TRBD2. This CDR3 comprises 17 residues. Germline CDR1 LNHNV, CDR2 YYDKDF (reference sequence). The V segment lost 5 bases and the J segment 3 bases; nucleotides outside the gene matches: 9. The CDR3 is CATSVQPSGRHYNEQFF. The CDR3, as DNA: TGTGCCACCAGCGTGCAACCTAGCGGGAGGCACTACAATGAGCAGTTCTTC. Drawing the rest from reference TRBV15 and TRBJ2-1, the complete variable domain is DAMVIQNPRYQVTQFGKPVTLSCSQTLNHNVMYWYQQKSSQAPKLLFHYYDKDFNNEADTPDNFQSRRPNTSFCFLDIRSPGLGDTAMYLCATSVQPSGRHYNEQFFGPGTRLTVL.

The chain carries TRBV5-1 and TRBJ2-5, with 7 bases that match TRBD1. The V gene end was trimmed by 3 bases and the J gene end by 3 bases; junction bases not matched to a gene: 8. Germline V gene sequence: CDR1 SGHRS, CDR2 YFSETQ. The CDR3 runs 15 residues. CDR3 loop: CASSSIQTGKETQYF. The CDR3 DNA is TGCGCCAGCAGCTCGATTCAGACAGGGAAAGAGACCCAGTACTTC.

This chain uses TRBV6-1 with TRBJ2-3, with TRBD2 identical over 8 bases. With V trimmed by 8 bases and J by 0 bases, 4 bases remained unmatched. The CDR3 spans 14 residues. Germline CDR1 is MNHNS and CDR2 is SASEGT. As DNA, the CDR3 is TGTGCCAGCGGATCGGGAGGGAGCACAGATACGCAGTATTTT. Translation gives CASGSGGSTDTQYF.

The chain is built from TRBV10-1 and TRBJ2-3, with 10 bases aligning to TRBD2. CDR1 is WNHNN and CDR2 is SYGVQD in the germline V gene (reference sequence). The ends lost 0 bases at V and 3 bases at J; junction bases unmatched: 3. The CDR3 runs to 16 residues. The CDR3 DNA reads as TGCGCCAGCAGTGAGTCGACTAGCGGGTATACAGATACGCAGTATTTT. Its translation: CASSESTSGYTDTQYF.

This chain's CDR3 is CASSLVGGGGDTQYF. Here the CDR3 DNA reads TGTGCCAGCAGCTTGGTTGGAGGGGGCGGGGATACGCAGTATTTT. V usage is TRBV7-8 and J usage is TRBJ2-3, with D maybe TRBD1 (7 bases). The length of the CDR3 is 15 residues. V was trimmed by 3 bases and J by 6 bases, leaving 16 bases between them. In germline, CDR1 is SGHVS, CDR2 FQNEAQ.

This chain links TRBV18 with TRBJ1-1, with 7 bases fitting TRBD1. The CDR3 is 14 residues long. Trimming at V came to 4 bases and at J to 1 base, leaving 3 bases not matched to a gene. The germline V gene encodes CDR1 KGHSH and CDR2 LQKENI. CDR3 sequence (DNA): TGTGCCAGCTCACGAACAGGGGAGAACACTGAAGCTTTCTTT. It specifies CASSRTGENTEAFF.

The genes are TRBV28 and TRBJ1-2; D not resolved. The CDR3 runs to 12 residues. Trimming removed 6 bases at V and 8 bases at J, with 13 bases between. Germline CDR1 and CDR2: MDHEN and SYDVKM. CDR3 nucleotides: TGTGCCAGCAGCTCCCTCTTACAAGGCTACACCTTC. Its translation is CASSSLLQGYTF.

This clone occurred once. This rearrangement joins TRBV5-4 to TRBJ2-5, with 12 bases lining up with TRBD2. J was trimmed by 0 bases and V by 4 bases; bases with no gene match: 1. Looked up from germline, CDR1 is SGHNT and CDR2 is YYREEE (reference sequence). The CDR3 runs 15 residues. The CDR3 protein is CASSRTSGNQETQYF. The CDR3 DNA sequence: TGTGCCAGCAGCCGGACTAGCGGGAACCAAGAGACCCAGTACTTC.

V usage is TRBV4-2 and J usage is TRBJ2-2; D call uncertain. The CDR3 length is 13 residues. The germline gives CDR1 LGHNA, CDR2 YNFKEQ. The ends were cut back, 4 bases at V and 0 bases at J, with 3 bases in the middle. CDR3 coding DNA: TGTGCCAGCAGCCGAGCGAACACCGGGGAGCTGTTTTTT. It codes for CASSRANTGELFF.

The chain employs TRBV2 and TRBJ2-3, with 7 bases fitting TRBD2. CDR3 length equals 14 residues. The V and J ends lost 7 bases and 4 bases, in that order; junction bases with no gene match: 8. CDR1 is SNHLY, CDR2 FYNNEI, per germline. CDR3 nucleotide sequence: TGTGCCAGCATGATGGGAGGGCGAGCAGATACGCAGTATTTT. Encoded protein: CASMMGGRADTQYF. The full variable domain, with the rest looked up from reference TRBV2 and TRBJ2-3, is EPEVTQTPSHQVTQMGQEVILRCVPISNHLYFYWYRQILGQKVEFLVSFYNNEISEKSEIFDDQFSVERPDGSNFTLKIRSTKLEDSAMYFCASMMGGRADTQYFGPGTRLTVL.